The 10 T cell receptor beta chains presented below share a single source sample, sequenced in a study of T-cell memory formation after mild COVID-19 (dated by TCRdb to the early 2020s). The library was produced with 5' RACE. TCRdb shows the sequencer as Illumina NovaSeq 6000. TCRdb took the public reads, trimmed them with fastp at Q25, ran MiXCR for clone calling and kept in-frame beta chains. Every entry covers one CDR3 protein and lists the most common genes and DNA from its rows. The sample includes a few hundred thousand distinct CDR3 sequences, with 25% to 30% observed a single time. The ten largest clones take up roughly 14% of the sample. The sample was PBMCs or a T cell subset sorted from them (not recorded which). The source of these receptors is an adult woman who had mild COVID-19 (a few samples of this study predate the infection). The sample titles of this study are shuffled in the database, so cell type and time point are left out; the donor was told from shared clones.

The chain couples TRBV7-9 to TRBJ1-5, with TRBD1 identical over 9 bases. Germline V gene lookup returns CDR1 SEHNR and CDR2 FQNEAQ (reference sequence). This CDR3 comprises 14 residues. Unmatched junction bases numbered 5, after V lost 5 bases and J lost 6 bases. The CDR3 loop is CASSEQGAVQPQHF. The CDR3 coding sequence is TGTGCCAGCAGCGAACAGGGGGCAGTTCAGCCCCAGCATTTT.

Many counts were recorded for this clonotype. In DNA form, the CDR3 reads TGTGCCAGCAGCTTAGGGGGGCCCTCCTACAATGAGCAGTTCTTC. Translated: CASSLGGPSYNEQFF. The chain has TRBV7-2 and TRBJ2-1; possible D gene TRBD1, 6 bases. Per the germline V gene, CDR1 is SGHTA and CDR2 is FQGNSA. Trimming stripped 1 base from V and 0 bases from J, with 7 bases between. This CDR3 is 15 amino acids long.

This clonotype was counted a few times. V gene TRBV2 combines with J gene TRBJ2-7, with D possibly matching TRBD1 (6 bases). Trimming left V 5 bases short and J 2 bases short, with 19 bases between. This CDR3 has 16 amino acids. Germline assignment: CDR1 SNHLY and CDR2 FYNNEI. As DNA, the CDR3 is TGTGCCAGCAGTTCGGCGAAAACAGGGCCCCCCTACGAGCAGTACTTC. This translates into CASSSAKTGPPYEQYF.

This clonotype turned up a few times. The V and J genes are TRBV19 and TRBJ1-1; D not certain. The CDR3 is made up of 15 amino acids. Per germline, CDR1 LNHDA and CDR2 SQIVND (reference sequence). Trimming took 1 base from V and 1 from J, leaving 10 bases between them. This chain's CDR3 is CASSIAGLGNTEAFF. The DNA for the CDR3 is TGTGCCAGTAGTATAGCGGGTTTGGGGAACACTGAAGCTTTCTTT. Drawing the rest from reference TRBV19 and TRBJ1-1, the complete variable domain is DGGITQSPKYLFRKEGQNVTLSCEQNLNHDAMYWYRQDPGQGLRLIYYSQIVNDFQKGDIAEGYSVSREKKESFPLTVTSAQKNPTAFYLCASSIAGLGNTEAFFGQGTRLTVV.

CDR3 DNA: TGTGCCAGCAGCTTAGGGCTGGACAGGGTGAGGGAGACCCAGTACTTC. Amino acids: CASSLGLDRVRETQYF. The V gene is TRBV7-6, the J gene TRBJ2-5; 8 bases line up with TRBD1. V dropped 1 base and J dropped 5; count of bases not matched to a gene: 9. Germline V lookup: CDR1 SGHVS, CDR2 FNYEAQ. The CDR3 covers 16 residues.

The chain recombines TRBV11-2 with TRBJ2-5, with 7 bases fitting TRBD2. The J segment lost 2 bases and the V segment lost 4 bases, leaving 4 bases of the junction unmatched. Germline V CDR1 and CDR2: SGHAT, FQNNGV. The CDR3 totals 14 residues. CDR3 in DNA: TGTGCCAGCAGCTCGCTAGCGGTACAAGAGACCCAGTACTTC. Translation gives CASSSLAVQETQYF.

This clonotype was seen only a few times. The CDR3 nucleotides read TGCGCCAGCAGCCAAGGGGGCAGGGGGTCGGAGACCCAGTACTTC. This encodes CASSQGGRGSETQYF. The rearrangement links TRBV4-1 to TRBJ2-5, with 7 positions matching TRBD1. V shed 1 base and J 5 bases; nucleotides not matched to a gene: 7. This CDR3 is 15 amino acids long. CDR1 MGHRA and CDR2 YSYEKL come from the germline V gene.

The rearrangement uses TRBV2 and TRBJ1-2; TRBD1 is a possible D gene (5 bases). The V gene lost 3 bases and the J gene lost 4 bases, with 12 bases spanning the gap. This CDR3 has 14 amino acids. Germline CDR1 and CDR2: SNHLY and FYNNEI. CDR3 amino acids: CASSDRQLFYGYTF. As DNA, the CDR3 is TGTGCCAGCAGTGACCGACAGCTTTTCTATGGCTACACCTTC.

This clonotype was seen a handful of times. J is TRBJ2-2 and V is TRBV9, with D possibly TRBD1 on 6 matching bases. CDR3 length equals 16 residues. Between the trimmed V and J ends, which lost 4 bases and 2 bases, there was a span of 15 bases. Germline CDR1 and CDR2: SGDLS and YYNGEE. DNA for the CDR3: TGTGCCAGCAGCCTCCCTAGGGGACAAAACACCGGGGAGCTGTTTTTT. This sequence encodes CASSLPRGQNTGELFF.

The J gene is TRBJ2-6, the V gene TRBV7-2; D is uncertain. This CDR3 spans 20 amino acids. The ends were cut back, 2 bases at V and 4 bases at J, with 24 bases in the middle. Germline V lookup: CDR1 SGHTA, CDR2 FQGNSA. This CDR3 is CASSLSLLRSAHLGANVLTF. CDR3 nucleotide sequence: TGTGCCAGCAGCTTATCTCTCCTTCGATCGGCCCACCTGGGGGCCAACGTCCTGACTTTC.